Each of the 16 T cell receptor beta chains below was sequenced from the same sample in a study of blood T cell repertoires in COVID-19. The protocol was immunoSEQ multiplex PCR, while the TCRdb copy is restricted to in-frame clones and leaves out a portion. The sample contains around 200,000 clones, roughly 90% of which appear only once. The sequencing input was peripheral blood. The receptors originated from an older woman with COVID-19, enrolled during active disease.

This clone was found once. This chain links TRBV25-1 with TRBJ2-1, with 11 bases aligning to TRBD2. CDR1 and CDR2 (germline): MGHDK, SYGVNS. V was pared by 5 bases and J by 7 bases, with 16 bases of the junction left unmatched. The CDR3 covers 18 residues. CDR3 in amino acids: CASSLGKVAGGPRNEQFF. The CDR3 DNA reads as TGTGCCAGCAGTTTGGGGAAAGTAGCGGGAGGGCCGCGGAATGAGCAGTTCTTC.

CDR3 in DNA: TGTGCTAGTGAGGGACTTTCCTACGAGCAGTACTTC. It is translated as CASEGLSYEQYF. The chain joins TRBV12-5 to TRBJ2-7; D might be TRBD2 (6 bases). CDR3 length equals 12 residues. The germline CDR1 and CDR2 sequences are LGHNT and FRNRAP. Trimming took 7 bases from V and 1 from J, leaving 8 bases between them. The full variable domain, its missing parts supplied by reference TRBV12-5 and TRBJ2-7, is DARVTQTPRHKVTEMGQEVTMRCQPILGHNTVFWYRQTMMQGLELLAYFRNRAPLDDSGMPKDRFSAEMPDATLATLKIQPSEPRDSAVYFCASEGLSYEQYFGPGTRLTVT.

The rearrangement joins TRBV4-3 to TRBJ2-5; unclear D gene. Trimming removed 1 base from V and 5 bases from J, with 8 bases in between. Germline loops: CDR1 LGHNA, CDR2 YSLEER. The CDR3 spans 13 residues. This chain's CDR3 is CASSQGLIETQYF. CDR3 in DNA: TGCGCCAGCAGCCAAGGTTTAATCGAGACCCAGTACTTC.

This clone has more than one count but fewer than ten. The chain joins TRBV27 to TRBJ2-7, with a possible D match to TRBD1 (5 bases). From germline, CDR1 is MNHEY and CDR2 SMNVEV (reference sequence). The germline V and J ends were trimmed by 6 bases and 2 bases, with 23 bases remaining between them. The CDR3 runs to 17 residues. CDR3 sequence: CASSTLPSDSYAYEQYF. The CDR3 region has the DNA TGTGCCAGCAGCACGCTTCCTAGTGACAGTTACGCCTACGAGCAGTACTTC.

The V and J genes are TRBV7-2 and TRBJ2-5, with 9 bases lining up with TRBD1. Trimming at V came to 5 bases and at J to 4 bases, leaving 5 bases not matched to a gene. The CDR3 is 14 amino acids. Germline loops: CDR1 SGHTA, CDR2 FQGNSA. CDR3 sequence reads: CASSPTGGSETQYF. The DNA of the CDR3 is TGTGCCAGCAGCCCTACAGGGGGCTCAGAGACCCAGTACTTC.

CDR3 loop: CASSEVQGSGNTIYF. As DNA, the CDR3 is TGTGCCAGCAGTGAAGTCCAGGGTTCTGGAAACACCATATATTTT. The rearrangement joins TRBV2 to TRBJ1-3; D may be TRBD1 (5 bases). The V gene lost 1 base and the J gene lost 1 base, with 8 bases spanning the gap. This CDR3 comprises 15 residues. CDR1 and CDR2 from the germline V gene are SNHLY and FYNNEI.

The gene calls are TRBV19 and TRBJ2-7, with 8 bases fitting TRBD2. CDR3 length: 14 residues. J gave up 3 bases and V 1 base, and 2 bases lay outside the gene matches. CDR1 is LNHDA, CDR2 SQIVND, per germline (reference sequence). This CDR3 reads CASSIGGTSYEQYF. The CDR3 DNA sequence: TGTGCCAGTAGTATAGGTGGGACTAGCTACGAGCAGTACTTC.

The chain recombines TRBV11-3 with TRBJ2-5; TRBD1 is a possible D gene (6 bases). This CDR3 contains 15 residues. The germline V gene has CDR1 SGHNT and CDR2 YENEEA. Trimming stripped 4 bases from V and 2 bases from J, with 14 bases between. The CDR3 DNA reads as TGTGCCAGCAGCTCCCAGACAGGACCTCAAGAGACCCAGTACTTC. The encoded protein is CASSSQTGPQETQYF.

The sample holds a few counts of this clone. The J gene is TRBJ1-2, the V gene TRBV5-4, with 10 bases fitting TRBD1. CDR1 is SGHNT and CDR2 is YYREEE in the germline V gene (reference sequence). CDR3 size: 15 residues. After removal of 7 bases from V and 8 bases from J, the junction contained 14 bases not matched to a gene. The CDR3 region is CASGPVGQGGNGYTF. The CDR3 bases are TGTGCCAGCGGACCAGTCGGACAGGGGGGAAACGGCTACACCTTC. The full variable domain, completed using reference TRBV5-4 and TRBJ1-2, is ETGVTQSPTHLIKTRGQQVTLRCSSQSGHNTVSWYQQALGQGPQFIFQYYREEENGRGNFPPRFSGLQFPNYSSELNVNALELDDSALYLCASGPVGQGGNGYTFGSGTRLTVV.

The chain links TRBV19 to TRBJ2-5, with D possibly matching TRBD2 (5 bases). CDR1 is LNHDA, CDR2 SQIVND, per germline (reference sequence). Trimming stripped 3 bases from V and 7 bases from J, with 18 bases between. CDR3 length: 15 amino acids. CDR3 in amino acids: CASSMISASSGTQYF. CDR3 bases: TGTGCCAGTAGTATGATCTCCGCCTCCAGCGGGACCCAGTACTTC.

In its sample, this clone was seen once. The CDR3 region has the DNA TGTGCCAGCAGTGACGACAGGGGTAATCAGCCCCAGCATTTT. Translating gives CASSDDRGNQPQHF. The chain is built from TRBV25-1 and TRBJ1-5, with TRBD1 matching over 8 bases. This CDR3 spans 14 amino acids. V was clipped by 3 bases and J by 4 bases; unmatched bases: 2. Germline values: CDR1 MGHDK, CDR2 SYGVNS.

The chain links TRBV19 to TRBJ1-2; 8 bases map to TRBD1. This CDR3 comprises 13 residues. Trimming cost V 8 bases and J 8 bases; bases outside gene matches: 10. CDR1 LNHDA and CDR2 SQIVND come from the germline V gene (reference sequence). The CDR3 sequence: CASWAGGDWGYTF. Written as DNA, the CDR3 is TGTGCCAGTTGGGCAGGGGGCGATTGGGGCTACACCTTC.

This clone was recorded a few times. This CDR3 is CAISIGPPMGDTEAFF. The CDR3 bases are TGTGCCATCTCCATTGGTCCCCCCATGGGAGACACTGAAGCTTTCTTT. The chain links TRBV15 to TRBJ1-1; D unclear. Between the trimmed V and J ends, which lost 10 bases and 3 bases, there was a span of 24 bases. The CDR3 runs 16 residues. Per germline, CDR1 LNHNV and CDR2 YYDKDF (reference sequence).

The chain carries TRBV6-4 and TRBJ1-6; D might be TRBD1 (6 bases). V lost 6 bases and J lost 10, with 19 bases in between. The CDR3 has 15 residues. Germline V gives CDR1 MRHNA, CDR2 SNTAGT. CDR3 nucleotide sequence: TGTGCCAGCAGCTACCAGGACAGTGGTCGCTCACCCCTCCACTTT. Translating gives CASSYQDSGRSPLHF.

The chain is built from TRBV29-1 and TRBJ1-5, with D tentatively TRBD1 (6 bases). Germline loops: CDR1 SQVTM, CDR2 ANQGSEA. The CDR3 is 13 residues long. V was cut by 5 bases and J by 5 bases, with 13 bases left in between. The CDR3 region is CSVSQGPYQPQHF. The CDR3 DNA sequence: TGCAGCGTTAGTCAGGGGCCTTATCAGCCCCAGCATTTT.

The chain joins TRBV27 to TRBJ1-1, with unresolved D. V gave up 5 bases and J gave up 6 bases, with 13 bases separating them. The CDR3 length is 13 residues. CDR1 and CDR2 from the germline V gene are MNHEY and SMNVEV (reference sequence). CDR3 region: CASSPRLVAEAFF. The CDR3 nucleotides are TGTGCCAGCAGTCCACGGTTGGTCGCTGAAGCTTTCTTT.